Sequencing of this T cell receptor (beta chain) was carried out in a study of T cells in Graves' hyperthyroidism and ophthalmopathy. To note about this clonotype: What it binds is not known. A much larger clone lies one base from this, so it may be a read error.

Findings and limits, study-wide: The model's output predicted ophthalmopathy at a median of about 6.5 months prior to onset.

Authors of the study amplified TCR beta CDR3 regions from RNA transcripts. An initial round of RT-PCR targeting the TCR CDR3 relied on the HTBI primer set. One entry per CDR3 protein results from TCRdb running MiXCR on the multiplex PCR reads. Of hundreds of thousands of distinct CDR3 sequences listed, less than 25% were seen once; the top ten hold around a third. An approximately 10 ml volume of fresh peripheral blood provided the PBMCs. The CDR3 runs 17 residues. Germline-derived CDR1 and CDR2 are MDHEN and SYDVKM. The TCR was taken from a man aged 30 to 39 with Graves' ophthalmopathy. V is TRBV28 and J is TRBJ1-4; a weak D match, TRBD1 (5 bases). Sequencing used blood. CDR3 nucleotide sequence: TGTGCCGGCAGTTTTTTTTCTGGGACGGAATTTAATGAAAAACTGTTTTTT. It encodes CAGSFFSGTEFNEKLFF.